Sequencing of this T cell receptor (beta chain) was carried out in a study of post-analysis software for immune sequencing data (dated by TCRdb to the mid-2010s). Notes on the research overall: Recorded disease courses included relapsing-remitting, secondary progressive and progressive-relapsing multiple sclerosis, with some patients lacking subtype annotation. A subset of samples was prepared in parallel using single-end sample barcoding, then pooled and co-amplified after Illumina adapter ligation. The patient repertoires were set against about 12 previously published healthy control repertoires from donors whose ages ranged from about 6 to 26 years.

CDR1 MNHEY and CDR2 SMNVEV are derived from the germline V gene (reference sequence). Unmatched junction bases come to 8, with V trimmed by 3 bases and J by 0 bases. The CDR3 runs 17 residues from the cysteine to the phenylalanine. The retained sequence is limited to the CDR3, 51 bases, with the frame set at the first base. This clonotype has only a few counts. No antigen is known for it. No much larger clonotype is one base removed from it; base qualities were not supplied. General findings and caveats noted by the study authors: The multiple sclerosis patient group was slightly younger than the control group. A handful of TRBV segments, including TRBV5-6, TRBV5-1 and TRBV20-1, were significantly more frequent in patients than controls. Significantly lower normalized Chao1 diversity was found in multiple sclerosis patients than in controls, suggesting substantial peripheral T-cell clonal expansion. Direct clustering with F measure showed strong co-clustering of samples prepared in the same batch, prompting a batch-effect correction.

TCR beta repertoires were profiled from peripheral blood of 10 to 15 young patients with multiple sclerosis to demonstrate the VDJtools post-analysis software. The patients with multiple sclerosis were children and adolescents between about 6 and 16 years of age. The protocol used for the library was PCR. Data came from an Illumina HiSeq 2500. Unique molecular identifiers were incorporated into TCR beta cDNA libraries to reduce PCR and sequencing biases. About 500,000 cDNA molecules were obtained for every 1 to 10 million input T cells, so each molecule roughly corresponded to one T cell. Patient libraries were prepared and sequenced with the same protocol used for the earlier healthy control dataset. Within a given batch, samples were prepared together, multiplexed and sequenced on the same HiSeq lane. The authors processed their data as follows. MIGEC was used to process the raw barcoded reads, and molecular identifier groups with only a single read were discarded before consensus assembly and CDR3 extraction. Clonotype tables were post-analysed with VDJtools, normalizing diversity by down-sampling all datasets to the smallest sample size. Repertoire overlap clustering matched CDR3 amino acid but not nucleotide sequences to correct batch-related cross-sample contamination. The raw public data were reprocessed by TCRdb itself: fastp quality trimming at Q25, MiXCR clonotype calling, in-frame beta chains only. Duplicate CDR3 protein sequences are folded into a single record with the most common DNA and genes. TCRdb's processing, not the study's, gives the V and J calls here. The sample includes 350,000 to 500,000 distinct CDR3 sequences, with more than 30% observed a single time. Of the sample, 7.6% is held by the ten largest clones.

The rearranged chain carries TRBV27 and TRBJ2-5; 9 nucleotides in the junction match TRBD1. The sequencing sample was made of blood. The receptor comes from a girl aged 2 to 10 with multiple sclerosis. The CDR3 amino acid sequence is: CASSFIYGQGYQETQYF. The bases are TGTGCCAGCAGTTTCATATATGGACAGGGGTACCAAGAGACCCAGTACTTC.